This T cell receptor beta chain was profiled in a study of vaccination effects on CD4 cells after COVID-19. Their antigens remain unidentified. Assay used: immunoSEQ multiplex PCR; TCRdb lists only in-frame clones, some missing. Of fewer than 35,000 clones in the sample, about 71% were seen once. Following culture for around 10 days, CD4+ T cells were isolated. The sample in question was CD4+ T cells from PBMCs cultured without peptide, obtained before COVID-19 vaccination. The origin of the receptors is a human donor who received a COVID-19 vaccine.

The CDR3 protein is CASGLEVPTEAFF. The CDR3 DNA sequence: TGTGCTAGTGGTTTGGAAGTGCCCACTGAAGCTTTCTTT. The chain has TRBV12-5 and TRBJ1-1; D call uncertain. This CDR3 contains 13 residues. V lost 1 base to trimming and J lost 4 bases, with 7 bases between them. Germline V CDR1 and CDR2: LGHNT, FRNRAP.